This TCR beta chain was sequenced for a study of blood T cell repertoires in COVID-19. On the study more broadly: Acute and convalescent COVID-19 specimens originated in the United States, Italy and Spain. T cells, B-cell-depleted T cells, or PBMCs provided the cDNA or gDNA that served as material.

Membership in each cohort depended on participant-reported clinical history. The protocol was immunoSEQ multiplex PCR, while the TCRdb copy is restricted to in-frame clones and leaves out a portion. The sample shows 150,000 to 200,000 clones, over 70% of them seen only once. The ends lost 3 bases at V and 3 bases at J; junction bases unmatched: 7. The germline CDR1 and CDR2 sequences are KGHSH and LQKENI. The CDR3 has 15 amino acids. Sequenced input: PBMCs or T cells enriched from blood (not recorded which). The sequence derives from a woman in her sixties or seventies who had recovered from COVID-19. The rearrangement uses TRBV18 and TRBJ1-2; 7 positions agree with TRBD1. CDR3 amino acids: CASSPETGNDYGYTF. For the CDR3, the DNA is TGTGCCAGCTCACCGGAGACAGGGAACGACTATGGCTACACCTTC.